This T cell receptor (beta chain) was captured by sequencing in a study of human T cells and chemical hapten exposure. This clonotype turned up a few times. TCRdb reprocessed the 5' RACE reads via MiXCR and lists one record per CDR3 protein. The sample records around 100,000 distinct CDR3 sequences, around 20% being singletons. The template was total RNA from unfractionated whole blood. The TCR sequence derives from a human donor in good health.

CDR3 loop: CSVSWLAANTGELFF. CDR3 in DNA: TGCAGCGTTTCCTGGCTAGCGGCTAACACCGGGGAGCTGTTTTTT. The V call is TRBV29-1, the J call TRBJ2-2; the match to TRBD2 covers 7 bases. This CDR3 has 15 residues. The J segment lost 2 bases and the V segment lost 5 bases, leaving 8 bases of the junction unmatched. Germline lookup yields CDR1 SQVTM and CDR2 ANQGSEA.